One and the same sample provided the 18 T cell receptor beta chains below, sequenced in a study of T cell changes during pregnancy in multiple sclerosis. Libraries were prepared by immunoSEQ multiplex PCR; TCRdb keeps only in-frame clonotypes and omits some of them. This table holds around 30,000 clones, 75% to 95% found once. The specimen was CD8+ T cells from peripheral blood mononuclear cells, collected before pregnancy. These receptors were obtained from a female donor with multiple sclerosis, enrolled in a pregnancy study.

As DNA, the CDR3 is TGTGCCAGCCGAGGGGGCTCGAGGGAGCAGTACTTC. It codes for CASRGGSREQYF. The rearrangement uses TRBV14 and TRBJ2-7, with 7 bases fitting TRBD1. Per the germline V gene, CDR1 is SGHDN and CDR2 is FVKESK. There are 12 residues in the CDR3. V lost 8 bases, J lost 7 bases, and 8 bases stayed unmatched.

The J gene is TRBJ2-7, the V gene TRBV14; no clear D gene. Germline V gene lookup returns CDR1 SGHDN and CDR2 FVKESK. V was pared by 2 bases and J by 5 bases, with 10 bases between. CDR3 length equals 13 residues. This CDR3 is CASSQFRANEQYF. The DNA for the CDR3 is TGTGCCAGCAGCCAATTCCGCGCAAACGAGCAGTACTTC.

The chain links TRBV13 to TRBJ2-3; 14 nucleotides match TRBD2. This CDR3 contains 17 residues. The V gene's germline CDR1 is PRHDT and CDR2 FYEKMQ (reference sequence). With 5 bases clipped from V and 3 bases from J, the junction kept 7 bases outside the gene matches. The CDR3 DNA reads TGTGCCAGCAGCCAGGTGGGACTAGCGGGAGTAACAGATACGCAGTATTTT. It specifies CASSQVGLAGVTDTQYF.

The J gene is TRBJ2-7, the V gene TRBV27; TRBD2 matches at 14 bases. The germline CDR1 and CDR2 sequences are MNHEY and SMNVEV (reference sequence). J was trimmed by 6 bases and V by 5 bases; bases with no gene match: 12. This CDR3 has 17 residues. CDR3 in amino acids: CASSLYGLAGGVGEQYF. In DNA form, the CDR3 reads TGTGCCAGCAGTCTTTACGGACTAGCGGGAGGTGTCGGCGAGCAGTACTTC.

J is TRBJ2-1 and V is TRBV19; 7 nucleotides match TRBD2. The V segment lost 2 bases and the J segment 7 bases; nucleotides outside the gene matches: 8. Germline V lookup: CDR1 LNHDA, CDR2 SQIVND (reference sequence). The CDR3 runs to 15 residues. CDR3 protein: CASSISGGPPNEQFF. The CDR3 region has the DNA TGTGCCAGTAGTATATCGGGAGGTCCGCCAAATGAGCAGTTCTTC.

The gene calls are TRBV10-3 and TRBJ1-1, with D unclear. This CDR3 has 14 amino acids. Germline V gene data show CDR1 as ENHRY and CDR2 as SYGVKD. V was trimmed by 0 bases and J by 1 base, leaving 6 bases between them. CDR3 residues: CAISESAGNTEAFF. The DNA for the CDR3 is TGTGCCATCAGTGAGTCGGCAGGGAACACTGAAGCTTTCTTT.

The chain links TRBV27 to TRBJ2-7, with D tentatively TRBD2 (6 bases). The V gene lost 1 base and the J gene lost 5 bases, with 12 bases spanning the gap. Looked up from germline, CDR1 is MNHEY and CDR2 is SMNVEV (reference sequence). The CDR3 sequence is 14 residues long. This CDR3 reads CASSLFGSIDEQYF. In DNA form, the CDR3 reads TGTGCCAGCAGTTTATTCGGGAGTATCGACGAGCAGTACTTC.

CDR3 DNA sequence: TGTGCCAGCAGCGCTCTAGCGGCTTCCTACAATGAGCAGTTCTTC. It translates to CASSALAASYNEQFF. The chain combines TRBV28 with TRBJ2-1; 7 nucleotides line up with TRBD2. Germline values: CDR1 MDHEN, CDR2 SYDVKM. The CDR3 sequence is 15 residues long. V lost 6 bases, J lost 1 base, and 6 bases stayed unmatched. Variable domain in full (rest from reference TRBV28 and TRBJ2-1): DVKVTQSSRYLVKRTGEKVFLECVQDMDHENMFWYRQDPGLGLRLIYFSYDVKMKEKGDIPEGYSVSREKKERFSLILESASTNQTSMYLCASSALAASYNEQFFGPGTRLTVL.

The gene calls are TRBV9 and TRBJ1-1; no clear D gene. This CDR3 has 13 amino acids. Looked up from germline, CDR1 is SGDLS and CDR2 is YYNGEE. The V end was cut by 2 bases, the J end by 4 bases, with 9 bases between. This CDR3 reads CASSVWATTEAFF. The CDR3, as DNA: TGTGCCAGCAGCGTTTGGGCGACCACTGAAGCTTTCTTT.

This rearrangement joins TRBV6-6 to TRBJ2-7; TRBD1 is a possible D gene (5 bases). The CDR3 extends over 14 amino acids. V was cut by 4 bases and J by 7 bases, with 17 bases left in between. CDR1 MNHNY and CDR2 SVGAGI come from the germline V gene (reference sequence). In DNA form, the CDR3 reads TGTGCCAGCAGTTCGCAGGGTGATATAGATGAGCAGTACTTC. This translates into CASSSQGDIDEQYF.

This clone was seen only once. The chain's CDR3 is CASASGYKGDTQYF. In DNA form, the CDR3 reads TGTGCCAGCGCTAGCGGTTATAAAGGGGATACGCAGTATTTT. The chain recombines TRBV7-3 with TRBJ2-3, with TRBD2 identical over 7 bases. The CDR3 is made up of 14 amino acids. Germline values: CDR1 SGHTA, CDR2 FQGTGA. Trimming took 8 bases from V and 6 from J; bases not matched to a gene: 11.

The chain couples TRBV29-1 to TRBJ2-7, with TRBD2 identical over 11 bases. CDR3 length: 16 residues. V shed 7 bases, J shed 1 base, and the junction held 12 bases outside the gene matches. Per the germline V gene, CDR1 is SQVTM and CDR2 is ANQGSEA. The CDR3 spells CSAYTVAGGPSYEQYF. Written as DNA, the CDR3 is TGCAGCGCATACACCGTAGCGGGAGGGCCATCCTACGAGCAGTACTTC.

V usage is TRBV30 and J usage is TRBJ2-2; D is undetermined. V was pared by 0 bases and J by 7 bases, with 12 bases between. The CDR3 totals 14 residues. Germline CDR1 reads GTSNPN; CDR2 reads SVGIG (reference sequence). CDR3 sequence reads: CAWSVRLVVGELFF. In DNA, the CDR3 is TGTGCCTGGAGTGTACGGCTAGTGGTCGGGGAGCTGTTTTTT.

The V call is TRBV7-9, the J call TRBJ2-7, with D perhaps TRBD1 (6 bases). Trimming removed 5 bases at V and 0 bases at J, with 20 bases between. Germline-derived CDR1 and CDR2 are SEHNR and FQNEAQ (reference sequence). The CDR3 has 17 residues. The CDR3 coding sequence is TGTGCCAGCAGCCCGACCTCGGGACAACCTTACTCCTACGAGCAGTACTTC. Amino acid sequence: CASSPTSGQPYSYEQYF.

This clone was detected once. The chain joins TRBV10-3 to TRBJ2-7, with TRBD1 identical over 9 bases. The CDR3 consists of 13 residues. Germline lookup yields CDR1 ENHRY and CDR2 SYGVKD. The junction had 3 bases not matched to a gene; V was cut back by 6 bases and J by 3 bases. CDR3 sequence: CAISETGGYEQYF. CDR3 coding DNA: TGTGCCATCAGCGAGACAGGGGGCTACGAGCAGTACTTC.

The V and J genes are TRBV5-6 and TRBJ1-1; D ambiguous. The CDR3 loop spans 14 amino acids. Trimming stripped 2 bases from V and 2 bases from J, with 10 bases between. Germline V gene lookup returns CDR1 SGHDT and CDR2 YYEEEE. This chain's CDR3 is CASSFRGSNTEAFF. The CDR3 coding sequence is TGTGCCAGCAGCTTTCGAGGGAGTAACACTGAAGCTTTCTTT.

This chain links TRBV27 with TRBJ1-2; the D gene is possibly TRBD1 (6 bases). The ends were cut back, 4 bases at V and 7 bases at J, with 19 bases in the middle. Germline-derived CDR1 and CDR2 are MNHEY and SMNVEV (reference sequence). CDR3 length equals 15 residues. The CDR3 here is CASSYAKRGAGGYTF. In DNA, the CDR3 is TGTGCCAGCAGTTACGCCAAACGGGGGGCCGGTGGCTACACCTTC.

The chain links TRBV6-1 to TRBJ2-7, with TRBD1 identical over 8 bases. The CDR3 extends over 14 amino acids. Germline CDR1 MNHNS, CDR2 SASEGT. The ends lost 8 bases at V and 4 bases at J; junction bases unmatched: 10. This chain's CDR3 is CASGYAGTGYEQYF. The DNA for the CDR3 is TGTGCCAGCGGATACGCCGGGACAGGTTACGAGCAGTACTTC.